The entry that follows covers one TCR beta chain sequence. Germline V lookup: CDR1 SGHTA, CDR2 FQGTGA. V was clipped by 3 bases and J by 1 base, with 11 bases between them. CDR3 length equals 15 residues. This entry comes from a study of control samples from healthy donors and cancer patients. The method was immunoSEQ multiplex PCR; TCRdb's version includes in-frame clones alone and lacks a portion of them. The sample has roughly 130,000 clones, roughly 95% seen once; the top ten hold less than 4.5%. The sequence was collected from a man aged 30 to 39 in good health. Source material: blood. The chain couples TRBV7-3 to TRBJ2-3; no clear D. CDR3 nucleotides: TGTGCCAGCAGCTTGAACTGGCCAGGCACAGATACGCAGTATTTT. Translated: CASSLNWPGTDTQYF.